This is a list of T cell receptor beta chains from one sample in a study of blood T cell repertoires in COVID-19. The method was immunoSEQ multiplex PCR; TCRdb's version includes in-frame clones alone and lacks a portion of them. The sample has hundreds of thousands of clones; 75% to 90% are singletons. Sequencing used PBMCs or T cells enriched from blood (not recorded which). The receptor source for this set is a man aged 25-45 years who had recovered from COVID-19. CDR3s include the opening cysteine and the closing phenylalanine or tryptophan. A D gene is named only where the DNA matches it firmly. Expanded clones are given a class, and other clones once, few, many or no size at all.

few	TRBV5-1	-	TRBJ2-5	TGCGCCAGCAGCATCGAAGAGACCCAGTACTTC	CASSIEETQYF
-	TRBV11-2	TRBD1	TRBJ1-1	TGTGCCAGCAGCTCCCACCAGGGGGGCACTGAAGCTTTCTTT	CASSSHQGGTEAFF
-	TRBV28	TRBD1	TRBJ1-1	TGTGCCAGCAGAACCCTACAGGGGTTAACTGAAGCTTTCTTT	CASRTLQGLTEAFF
-	TRBV28	-	TRBJ1-2	TGTGCCAGCAGTGCTGGTGAAGGACAGAGAGTTTATGGCTACACCTTC	CASSAGEGQRVYGYTF
-	TRBV5-1	TRBD1	TRBJ1-4	TGCGCCAGCAGCTCGACAGGGGCGGAAAAACTGTTTTTT	CASSSTGAEKLFF
-	TRBV11-2	-	TRBJ1-1	TGTGCCAGCAGCTTTGGAGAGAGGACTGAAGCTTTCTTT	CASSFGERTEAFF
-	TRBV30	-	TRBJ2-1	TGTGCCTGGAGTAGGGGTGGGCAGAACAATGAGCAGTTCTTC	CAWSRGGQNNEQFF
-	TRBV11-2	TRBD2	TRBJ2-2	TGTGCCAGCAGCTTCCTAGCGGGAGTCGCCGGGGAGCTGTTTTTT	CASSFLAGVAGELFF
once	TRBV7-6	TRBD1	TRBJ2-1	TGTGCCAGCAGCTTAATGACAGGGTCGAATGAGCAGTTCTTC	CASSLMTGSNEQFF
-	TRBV20-1	-	TRBJ1-2	TGCAGTGCTCGAAACAGCTATGGCTACACCTTC	CSARNSYGYTF
-	TRBV28	TRBD1	TRBJ2-5	TGTGCCAGCAGTTCCTCCAGGGGGCCCCGGGAGACCCAGTACTTC	CASSSSRGPRETQYF